The entry below gives a single TCR beta chain sequence along with its context. This record belongs to a study of cytomegalovirus exposure and HLA in healthy donors. The study ran its PCR with 60 Vbeta and 13 Jbeta primers. The assay was immunoSEQ multiplex PCR, and TCRdb's table has in-frame clones only and misses some. The sample yields approximately 160,000 clones, around 78% seen once. The source of this sequence is a female donor in good health and CMV-seronegative. The sample consisted of PBMCs.

CDR3 nucleotide sequence: TGTGCCAGCAGCCAACGGGACAGGGGGCCTAATGAAAAACTGTTTTTT. It codes for CASSQRDRGPNEKLFF. The V and J genes are TRBV7-9 and TRBJ1-4; TRBD1 matches 12 bases. Germline V gene lookup returns CDR1 SEHNR and CDR2 FQNEAQ (reference sequence). The CDR3 totals 16 residues. V dropped 5 bases and J dropped 3; count of bases not matched to a gene: 4.